Listed below are T cell receptor beta chains from one sample, sequenced in a study of T cells expressing NK-cell markers. Using the 5' RACE reads, TCRdb records one entry per CDR3 protein without DNA. The repertoire shows 200,000 to 300,000 distinct CDR3 sequences; the top ten hold 3.5% to 5%. The sequenced sample consisted of blood T cells: a sorted CD56 or NKG2C T cell subset, CD4+ or CD8+ T cells, or bulk PBMC T cells (not recorded which). The receptors derive from a woman aged 18 to 75 in good health. Each CDR3 is given with its conserved first and last residue.

J gene: TRBJ2-5; V gene: TRBV29-1; CDR3 protein: CSVQGWSLAPENKVGIKTQYF
J gene: TRBJ2-5; V gene: TRBV18; CDR3 protein: CASSFQGETQYF
J gene: TRBJ1-3; V gene: TRBV7-8; CDR3 protein: CASSRLGIGGSGNTIYF
J gene: TRBJ1-5; V gene: TRBV28; CDR3 protein: CASSTGQGPQHF
J gene: TRBJ2-6; V gene: TRBV12-3/TRBV12-4; CDR3 protein: CASSDPDRGSGANVLTF
J gene: TRBJ2-1; V gene: TRBV11-2; CDR3 protein: CASSLGISGRLDEQFF
J gene: TRBJ2-5; V gene: TRBV28; CDR3 protein: CASTSTGTGSETQYF
J gene: TRBJ2-1; V gene: TRBV4-3; CDR3 protein: CASSQIAGGGYNEQFF
J gene: TRBJ1-5; V gene: TRBV6-2/TRBV6-3; CDR3 protein: CASSYGSQPQHF
J gene: TRBJ1-1; V gene: TRBV20-1; CDR3 protein: CSARLAATEAFF
J gene: TRBJ1-1; V gene: TRBV12-3/TRBV12-4; CDR3 protein: CASSHRQGADTEAFF
J gene: TRBJ2-5; V gene: TRBV15; CDR3 protein: CATSRDLGLSQPQETQYF
J gene: TRBJ2-7; V gene: TRBV12-3/TRBV12-4; CDR3 protein: CASSLGGQLSYEQYF
J gene: TRBJ2-1; V gene: TRBV7-3; CDR3 protein: CASSPIAGSNEQFF
J gene: TRBJ2-1; V gene: TRBV18; CDR3 protein: CASSQQSDNEQFF
J gene: TRBJ2-7; V gene: TRBV7-3; CDR3 protein: CASSSSTDSYEQYF
J gene: TRBJ2-1; V gene: TRBV4-3; CDR3 protein: CASSQTGPSYNEQFF
J gene: TRBJ2-7; V gene: TRBV28; CDR3 protein: CASSPPFGGSEQYF
J gene: TRBJ1-5; V gene: TRBV9; CDR3 protein: CASSVGAAQSSQHF
J gene: TRBJ1-5; V gene: TRBV6-1; CDR3 protein: CASRTGVGQPQHF
J gene: TRBJ1-5; V gene: TRBV6-2/TRBV6-3; CDR3 protein: CASSGTGARWQPQHF
J gene: TRBJ1-4; V gene: TRBV7-2; CDR3 protein: CASSRDRGAGEKLFF
J gene: TRBJ2-4; V gene: TRBV29-1; CDR3 protein: CSVGTGGGKNIQYF
J gene: TRBJ2-1; V gene: TRBV5-1; CDR3 protein: CASSREREQFF
J gene: TRBJ1-4; V gene: TRBV28; CDR3 protein: CASSTGGTGGEKLFF
J gene: TRBJ2-3; V gene: TRBV20-1; CDR3 protein: CSARGGADTQYF
J gene: TRBJ2-2; V gene: TRBV15; CDR3 protein: CATSRMEGATGELFF
J gene: TRBJ2-5; V gene: TRBV20-1; CDR3 protein: CSARTAQETQYF
J gene: TRBJ1-5; V gene: TRBV6-2/TRBV6-3; CDR3 protein: CASSYRGQGSNQPQHF
J gene: TRBJ2-5; V gene: TRBV20-1; CDR3 protein: CSAGRGQEETQYF
J gene: TRBJ2-6; V gene: TRBV20-1; CDR3 protein: CSAVQGPGANVLTF
J gene: TRBJ2-3; V gene: TRBV3-1; CDR3 protein: CASSQVAGSVDTQYF
J gene: TRBJ2-7; V gene: TRBV29-1; CDR3 protein: CSAARASEQYF
J gene: TRBJ2-7; V gene: TRBV20-1; CDR3 protein: CSARDTGGPYEQYF
J gene: TRBJ2-1; V gene: TRBV7-6; CDR3 protein: CASSSQTRNPYNEQFF
J gene: TRBJ1-2; V gene: TRBV10-2; CDR3 protein: CAHSRAAYNYGYTF
J gene: TRBJ2-4; V gene: TRBV5-1; CDR3 protein: CASSSRPETGDKNIQYF
J gene: TRBJ2-7; V gene: TRBV20-1; CDR3 protein: CSAWRSGRSDEQYF
J gene: TRBJ2-7; V gene: TRBV7-2; CDR3 protein: CASSFSASGGGYEQYF
J gene: TRBJ2-6; V gene: TRBV11-1; CDR3 protein: CASSPGRGIRSGANVLTF
J gene: TRBJ1-5; V gene: TRBV3-1; CDR3 protein: CASSQGGGNQPQHF
J gene: TRBJ2-7; V gene: TRBV5-1; CDR3 protein: CASIGTGTYEQYF
J gene: TRBJ2-1; V gene: TRBV5-8; CDR3 protein: CASSPSLVRGEQFF
J gene: TRBJ2-2; V gene: TRBV6-1; CDR3 protein: CASRNQGLANTGELFF
J gene: TRBJ1-1; V gene: TRBV2; CDR3 protein: CASRTGGSTEAFF
J gene: TRBJ2-1; V gene: TRBV7-8; CDR3 protein: CASSLGQGHIYNEQFF
J gene: TRBJ2-3; V gene: TRBV11-1; CDR3 protein: CASSLSASGGGSTDTQYF
J gene: TRBJ2-5; V gene: TRBV20-1; CDR3 protein: CSARGGAQSETQYF
J gene: TRBJ2-1; V gene: TRBV28; CDR3 protein: CASRWTPLAGYFF
J gene: TRBJ2-3; V gene: TRBV29-1; CDR3 protein: CSAQPKYSRTDTQYF
J gene: TRBJ2-7; V gene: TRBV24-1; CDR3 protein: CATSDPRQGMVHEQYF
J gene: TRBJ2-3; V gene: TRBV7-2; CDR3 protein: CASSLALAGGPGTQYF
J gene: TRBJ1-5; V gene: TRBV20-1; CDR3 protein: CSAPLTGAQHF
J gene: TRBJ2-2; V gene: TRBV5-6; CDR3 protein: CASSQPRAGELFF
J gene: TRBJ1-2; V gene: TRBV6-5; CDR3 protein: CASSSPLQGGGYTF
J gene: TRBJ1-1; V gene: TRBV2; CDR3 protein: CASVLLGSPPWAFF
J gene: TRBJ2-7; V gene: TRBV5-1; CDR3 protein: CASSPQAAGAAGEQYF
J gene: TRBJ1-2; V gene: TRBV19; CDR3 protein: CASSIDLGNYGYTF
J gene: TRBJ2-3; V gene: TRBV28; CDR3 protein: CASYGREGSDTQYF